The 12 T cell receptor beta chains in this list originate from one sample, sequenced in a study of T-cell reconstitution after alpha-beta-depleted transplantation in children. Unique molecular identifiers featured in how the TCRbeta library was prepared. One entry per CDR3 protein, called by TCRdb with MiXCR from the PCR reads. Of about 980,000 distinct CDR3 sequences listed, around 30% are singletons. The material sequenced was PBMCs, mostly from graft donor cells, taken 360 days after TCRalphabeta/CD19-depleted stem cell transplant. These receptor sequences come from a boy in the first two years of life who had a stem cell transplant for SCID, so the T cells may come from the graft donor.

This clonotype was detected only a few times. This CDR3 is CSARPGLAGNWDTQYF. The CDR3 DNA is TGCAGTGCTAGACCAGGACTAGCGGGGAACTGGGATACGCAGTATTTT. The chain uses TRBV20-1 and TRBJ2-3; 12 nucleotides align to TRBD2. This CDR3 is 16 amino acids long. V dropped 2 bases and J dropped 6; count of bases not matched to a gene: 9. CDR1 and CDR2 (germline): DFQATT, SNEGSKA (reference sequence).

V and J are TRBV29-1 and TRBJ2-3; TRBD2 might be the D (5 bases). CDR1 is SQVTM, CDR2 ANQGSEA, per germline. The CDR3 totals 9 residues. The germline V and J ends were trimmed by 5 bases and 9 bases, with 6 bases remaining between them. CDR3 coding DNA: TGCAGCGTTTCGGGAACGCAGTATTTT. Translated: CSVSGTQYF.

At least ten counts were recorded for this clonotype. In DNA, the CDR3 is TGTGCCAGCAGTCAGACTATCCAAGAGACCCAGTACTTC. This translates into CASSQTIQETQYF. V is TRBV12-3 or TRBV12-4 and J is TRBJ2-5; perhaps TRBD2 as D (5 bases). The ends were cut back, 5 bases at V and 1 base at J, with 8 bases in the middle. This CDR3 has 13 amino acids.

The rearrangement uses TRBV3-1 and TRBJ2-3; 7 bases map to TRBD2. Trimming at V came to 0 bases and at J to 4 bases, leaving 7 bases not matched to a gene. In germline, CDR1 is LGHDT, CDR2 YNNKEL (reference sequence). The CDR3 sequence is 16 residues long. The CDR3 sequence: CASSQDWGGSADTQYF. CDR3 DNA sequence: TGTGCCAGCAGCCAAGATTGGGGAGGGTCGGCAGATACGCAGTATTTT.

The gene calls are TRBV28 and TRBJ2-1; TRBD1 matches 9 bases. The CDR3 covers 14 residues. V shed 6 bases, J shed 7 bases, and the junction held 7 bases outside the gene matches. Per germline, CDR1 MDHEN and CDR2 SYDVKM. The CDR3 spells CASRRDRVRNEQFF. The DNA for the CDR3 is TGTGCCAGCAGGAGGGACAGGGTCAGGAATGAGCAGTTCTTC.

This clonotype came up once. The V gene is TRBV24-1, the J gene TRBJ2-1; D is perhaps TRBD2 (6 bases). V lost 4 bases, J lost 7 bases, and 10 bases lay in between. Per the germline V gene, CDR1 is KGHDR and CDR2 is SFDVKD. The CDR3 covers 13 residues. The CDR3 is CATSDRGWNEQFF. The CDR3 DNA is TGTGCCACCAGTGACCGGGGGTGGAATGAGCAGTTCTTC.

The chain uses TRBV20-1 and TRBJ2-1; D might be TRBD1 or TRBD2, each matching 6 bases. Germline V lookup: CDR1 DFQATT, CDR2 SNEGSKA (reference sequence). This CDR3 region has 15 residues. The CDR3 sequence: CCVGGGKSSYNEQFF. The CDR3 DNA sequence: TGCTGTGTTGGAGGGGGAAAGAGCTCCTACAATGAGCAGTTCTTC.

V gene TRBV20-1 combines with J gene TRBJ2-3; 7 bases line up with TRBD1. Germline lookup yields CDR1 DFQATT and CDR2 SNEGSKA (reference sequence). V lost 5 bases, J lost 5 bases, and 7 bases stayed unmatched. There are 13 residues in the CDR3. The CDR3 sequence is CSALPTGEDTQYF. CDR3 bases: TGCAGTGCTCTGCCTACAGGGGAAGATACGCAGTATTTT.

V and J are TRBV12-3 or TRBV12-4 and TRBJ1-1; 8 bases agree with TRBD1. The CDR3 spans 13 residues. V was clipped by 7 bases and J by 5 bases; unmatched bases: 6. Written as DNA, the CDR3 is TGTGCCAGCATCCCGGGACAGGAAACTGAAGCTTTCTTT. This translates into CASIPGQETEAFF.

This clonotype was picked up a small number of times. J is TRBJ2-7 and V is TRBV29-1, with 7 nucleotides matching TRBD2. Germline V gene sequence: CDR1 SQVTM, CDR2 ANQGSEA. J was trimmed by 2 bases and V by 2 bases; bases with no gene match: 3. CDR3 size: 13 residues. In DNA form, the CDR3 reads TGCAGCGTTGAATGGGAGGGGACCTACGAGCAGTACTTC. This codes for CSVEWEGTYEQYF.

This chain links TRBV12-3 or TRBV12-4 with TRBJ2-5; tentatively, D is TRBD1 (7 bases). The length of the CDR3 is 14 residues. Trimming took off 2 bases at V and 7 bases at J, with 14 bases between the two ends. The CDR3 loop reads CASSLSGGLRTQYF. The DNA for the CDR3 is TGTGCCAGCAGTTTATCAGGGGGGCTGAGGACCCAGTACTTC.

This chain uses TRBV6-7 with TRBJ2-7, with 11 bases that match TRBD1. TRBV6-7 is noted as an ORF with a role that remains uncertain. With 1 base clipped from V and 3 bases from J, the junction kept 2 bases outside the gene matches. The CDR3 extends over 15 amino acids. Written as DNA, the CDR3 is TGTGCCAGCAGTTACTTGGACAGGGGGCTCTACGAGCAGTACTTC. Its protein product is CASSYLDRGLYEQYF.